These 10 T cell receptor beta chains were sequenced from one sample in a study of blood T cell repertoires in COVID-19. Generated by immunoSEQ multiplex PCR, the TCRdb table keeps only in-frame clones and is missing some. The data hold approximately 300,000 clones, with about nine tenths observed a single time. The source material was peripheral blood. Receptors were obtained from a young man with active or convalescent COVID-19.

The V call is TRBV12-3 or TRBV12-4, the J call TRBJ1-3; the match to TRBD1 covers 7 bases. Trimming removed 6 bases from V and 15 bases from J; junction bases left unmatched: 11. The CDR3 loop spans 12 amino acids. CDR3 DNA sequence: TGTGCCAGCAGCCACGGGACAGCCACTCCATATTTT. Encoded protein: CASSHGTATPYF.

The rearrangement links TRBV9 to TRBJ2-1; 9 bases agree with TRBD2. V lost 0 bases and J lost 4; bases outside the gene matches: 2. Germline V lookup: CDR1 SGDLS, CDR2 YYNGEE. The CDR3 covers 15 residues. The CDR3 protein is CASSVGGRVYNEQFF. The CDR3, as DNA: TGTGCCAGCAGCGTAGGCGGGAGGGTATACAATGAGCAGTTCTTC.

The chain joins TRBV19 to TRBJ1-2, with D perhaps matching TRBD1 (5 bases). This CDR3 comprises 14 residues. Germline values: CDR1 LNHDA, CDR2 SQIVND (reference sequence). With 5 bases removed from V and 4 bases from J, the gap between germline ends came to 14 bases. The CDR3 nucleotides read TGTGCCAGTAGTCCCGGTGCGGGGGGCTATGGCTACACCTTC. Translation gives CASSPGAGGYGYTF.

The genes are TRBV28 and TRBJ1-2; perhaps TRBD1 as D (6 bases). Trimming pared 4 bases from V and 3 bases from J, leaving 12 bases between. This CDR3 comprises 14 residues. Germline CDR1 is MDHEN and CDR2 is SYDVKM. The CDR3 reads CASSSPRTDYGYTF. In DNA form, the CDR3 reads TGTGCCAGCAGTTCCCCTAGGACAGACTATGGCTACACCTTC.

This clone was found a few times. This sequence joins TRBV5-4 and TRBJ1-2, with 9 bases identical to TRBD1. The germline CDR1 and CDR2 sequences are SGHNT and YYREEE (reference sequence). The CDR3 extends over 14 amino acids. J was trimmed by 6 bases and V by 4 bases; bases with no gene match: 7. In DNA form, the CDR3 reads TGTGCCAGCAGCCCGGGACAGGGAGTGAATGGCTACACCTTC. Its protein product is CASSPGQGVNGYTF.

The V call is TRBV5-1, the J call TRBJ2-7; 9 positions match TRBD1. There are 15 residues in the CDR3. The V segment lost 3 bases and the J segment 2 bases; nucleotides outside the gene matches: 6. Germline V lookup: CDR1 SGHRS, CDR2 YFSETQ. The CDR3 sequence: CASSYGTGLTYEQYF. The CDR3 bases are TGCGCCAGCAGCTATGGGACAGGGCTCACCTACGAGCAGTACTTC.

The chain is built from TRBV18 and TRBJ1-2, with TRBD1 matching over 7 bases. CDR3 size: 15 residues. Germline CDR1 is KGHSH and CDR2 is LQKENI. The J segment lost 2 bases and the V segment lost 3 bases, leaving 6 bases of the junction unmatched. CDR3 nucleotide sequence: TGTGCCAGCTCACCCTTGGGACAGACAAACTATGGCTACACCTTC. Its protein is CASSPLGQTNYGYTF.

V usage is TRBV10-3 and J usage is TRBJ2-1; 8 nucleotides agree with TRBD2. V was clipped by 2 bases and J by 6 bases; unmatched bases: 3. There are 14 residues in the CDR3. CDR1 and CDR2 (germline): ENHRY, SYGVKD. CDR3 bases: TGTGCCATCAGTGAGGGACTAGCTTCCAATGAGCAGTTCTTC. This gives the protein CAISEGLASNEQFF.

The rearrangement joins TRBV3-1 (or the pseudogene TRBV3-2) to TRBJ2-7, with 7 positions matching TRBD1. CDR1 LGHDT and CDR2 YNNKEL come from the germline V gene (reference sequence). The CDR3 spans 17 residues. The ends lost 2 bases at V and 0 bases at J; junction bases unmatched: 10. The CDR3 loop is CASSQRASGTVSYEQYF. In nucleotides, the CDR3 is TGTGCCAGCAGCCAACGTGCATCCGGGACAGTCTCCTACGAGCAGTACTTC.

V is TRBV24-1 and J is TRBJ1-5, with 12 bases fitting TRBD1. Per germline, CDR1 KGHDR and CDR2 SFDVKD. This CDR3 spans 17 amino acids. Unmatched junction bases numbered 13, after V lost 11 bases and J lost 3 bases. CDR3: CANWDRGPRFFNQPQHF. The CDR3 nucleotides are TGTGCCAACTGGGACAGGGGGCCCCGTTTTTTCAATCAGCCCCAGCATTTT.